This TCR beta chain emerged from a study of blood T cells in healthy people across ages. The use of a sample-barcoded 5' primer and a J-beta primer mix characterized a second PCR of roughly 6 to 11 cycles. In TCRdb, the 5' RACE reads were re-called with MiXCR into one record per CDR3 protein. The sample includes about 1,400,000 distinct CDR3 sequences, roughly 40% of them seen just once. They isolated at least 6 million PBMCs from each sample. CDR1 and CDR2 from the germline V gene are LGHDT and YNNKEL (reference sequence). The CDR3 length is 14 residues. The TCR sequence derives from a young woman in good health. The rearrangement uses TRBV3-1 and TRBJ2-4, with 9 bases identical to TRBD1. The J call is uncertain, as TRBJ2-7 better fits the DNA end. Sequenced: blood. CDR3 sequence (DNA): TGTGCCAGCAGGGCCGGGACAGGGCACTACGAGCAGTACTTC. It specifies CASRAGTGHYEQYF.